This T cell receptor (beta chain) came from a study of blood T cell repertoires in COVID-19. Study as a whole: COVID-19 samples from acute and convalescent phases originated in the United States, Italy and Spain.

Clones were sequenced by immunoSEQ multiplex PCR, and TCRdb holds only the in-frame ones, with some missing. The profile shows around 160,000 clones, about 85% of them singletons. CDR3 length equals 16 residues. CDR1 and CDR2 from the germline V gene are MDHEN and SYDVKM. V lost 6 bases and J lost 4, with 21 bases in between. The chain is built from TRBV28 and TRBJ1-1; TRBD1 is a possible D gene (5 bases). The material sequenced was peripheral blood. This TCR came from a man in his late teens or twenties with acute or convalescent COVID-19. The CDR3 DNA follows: TGTGCCAGCAGCAGAGTATTGGGTCAGGGTGGCACTGAAGCTTTCTTT. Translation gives CASSRVLGQGGTEAFF. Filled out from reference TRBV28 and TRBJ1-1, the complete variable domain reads DVKVTQSSRYLVKRTGEKVFLECVQDMDHENMFWYRQDPGLGLRLIYFSYDVKMKEKGDIPEGYSVSREKKERFSLILESASTNQTSMYLCASSRVLGQGGTEAFFGQGTRLTVV.